These T cell receptor beta chains were read from a single sample in a study of blood T cell repertoires in COVID-19. Repertoires were generated with immunoSEQ multiplex PCR, while TCRdb's copy carries only in-frame clones and drops some. Of some 340,000 clones listed, around 88% are singletons. Sequencing input: peripheral blood. Receptors were obtained from a man aged 25-45 years with active or convalescent COVID-19. CDR3s include the opening cysteine and the closing phenylalanine or tryptophan. A D gene is named only where the DNA matches it firmly. Clone size is stated in some rows and not others, as once, few, many or a class when expanded.

TRBD2	TRBV10-3	few	TRBJ2-1	CAISGGLVNEQFF	TGTGCCATCAGCGGGGGGTTGGTGAATGAGCAGTTCTTC
NA	TRBV19	NA	TRBJ1-4	CASSPSIYEKLFF	TGTGCCAGTAGTCCCAGTATATACGAAAAACTGTTTTTT
NA	TRBV25-1	NA	TRBJ1-1	CASRGGRGTEAFF	TGTGCCAGCAGGGGTGGAAGAGGCACTGAAGCTTTCTTT
NA	TRBV4-1	NA	TRBJ2-4	CASSQVAGAGNIQYF	TGCGCCAGCAGCCAAGTTGCGGGGGCGGGTAACATTCAGTACTTC
NA	TRBV18	NA	TRBJ1-1	CASSLLGSNTEAFF	TGTGCCAGCTCACTCCTCGGGTCGAACACTGAAGCTTTCTTT
TRBD2	TRBV11-1	few	TRBJ2-7	CASSPLAGATYEQYF	TGTGCCAGCAGTCCCTTAGCGGGAGCTACCTACGAGCAGTACTTC
TRBD2	TRBV6-2/TRBV6-3	NA	TRBJ2-7	CASSYNSRGAYEQYF	TGTGCCAGCAGTTACAACTCTCGGGGGGCCTACGAGCAGTACTTC
NA	TRBV6-5	NA	TRBJ2-3	CASSYSSVTDTQYF	TGTGCCAGCAGTTACTCTTCCGTGACAGATACGCAGTATTTT
NA	TRBV11-2	NA	TRBJ2-5	CASSQERETQYF	TGTGCCAGCAGCCAGGAACGGGAGACCCAGTACTTC
NA	TRBV28	NA	TRBJ1-3	CASSLVLSSGNTIYF	TGTGCCAGCAGTTTAGTACTATCCTCTGGAAACACCATATATTTT
NA	TRBV27	NA	TRBJ2-7	CASRGVAYEQYF	TGTGCCAGCAGAGGAGTGGCCTACGAGCAGTACTTC
NA	TRBV27	NA	TRBJ2-7	CASSSRPGAIYEQYF	TGTGCCAGCAGTTCAAGACCAGGGGCTATCTACGAGCAGTACTTC
NA	TRBV28	NA	TRBJ2-6	CASRLSLSGANVLTF	TGTGCCAGCAGGCTTAGCCTCTCTGGGGCCAACGTCCTGACTTTC
NA	TRBV4-2	NA	TRBJ2-1	CASSQVPLLSSYNEQFF	TGTGCCAGCAGCCAAGTCCCGCTGCTAAGCTCCTACAATGAGCAGTTCTTC
NA	TRBV30	NA	TRBJ1-1	CAWSRTVNTEAFF	TGTGCCTGGAGTAGAACGGTAAACACTGAAGCTTTCTTT
NA	TRBV2	NA	TRBJ2-2	CASSDAGLGELFF	TGTGCCAGCAGTGATGCGGGCCTCGGGGAGCTGTTTTTT
NA	TRBV19	NA	TRBJ1-1	CASSLRARVPNTEAFF	TGTGCCAGTAGTCTAAGAGCCCGGGTCCCGAACACTGAAGCTTTCTTT
TRBD1	TRBV9	NA	TRBJ1-4	CASSANRGHVPEKLFF	TGTGCCAGCAGCGCGAACAGGGGTCACGTCCCTGAAAAACTGTTTTTT
TRBD1	TRBV5-1	few	TRBJ1-1	CASRIRQGNTEAFF	TGCGCCAGCAGAATAAGACAGGGGAACACTGAAGCTTTCTTT
NA	TRBV7-9	NA	TRBJ2-2	CASSSGDSPRVNTGELFF	TGTGCCAGCAGCTCCGGGGACTCCCCGAGGGTGAACACCGGGGAGCTGTTTTTT
NA	TRBV24-1	once	TRBJ1-5	CADATSQPQHF	TGTGCCGACGCGACTAGCCAGCCCCAGCATTTT
NA	TRBV9	NA	TRBJ1-2	CASSGKGDLNYGYTF	TGTGCCAGCAGCGGAAAGGGGGATTTAAACTATGGCTACACCTTC
TRBD1	TRBV6-2/TRBV6-3	NA	TRBJ1-1	CASSYIDGDRLYTEAFF	TGTGCCAGCAGTTACATCGATGGGGACAGACTTTACACTGAAGCTTTCTTT
NA	TRBV9	NA	TRBJ1-3	CASSAWTGASGNTIYF	TGTGCCAGCAGCGCCTGGACGGGAGCCTCTGGAAACACCATATATTTT
TRBD1	TRBV18	NA	TRBJ2-7	CASSHRQGYEQYF	TGTGCCAGCTCGCATAGACAGGGGTACGAGCAGTACTTC
NA	TRBV3-1/TRBV3-2	NA	TRBJ2-7	CASSHPRLKRAVNISYEQYF	TGTGCCAGCAGCCACCCTCGACTCAAGCGGGCGGTTAATATATCCTACGAGCAGTACTTC
NA	TRBV19	NA	TRBJ1-3	CASSIGGGGNTIYF	TGTGCCAGTAGTATTGGAGGTGGTGGAAACACCATATATTTT
NA	TRBV30	NA	TRBJ1-4	CAWSVLSTNEKLFF	TGTGCCTGGAGTGTACTTTCAACTAATGAAAAACTGTTTTTT
TRBD2	TRBV6-5	NA	TRBJ2-1	CASAASGVSYNEQFF	TGTGCCTCCGCGGCTAGCGGGGTCTCCTACAATGAGCAGTTCTTC
NA	TRBV5-8	NA	TRBJ2-2	CASSLPFPGELFF	TGTGCCAGCAGCTTGCCGTTTCCCGGGGAGCTGTTTTTT
NA	TRBV6-5	NA	TRBJ1-2	CASSYSGRDGSYTF	TGTGCCAGCAGTTACTCTGGGAGGGATGGAAGCTACACCTTC
NA	TRBV6-6	few	TRBJ2-5	CASKVGQDWETQYF	TGTGCCAGCAAGGTTGGGCAGGATTGGGAGACCCAGTACTTC
NA	TRBV30	NA	TRBJ2-6	CAWRSGASGANVLTF	TGTGCCTGGAGATCAGGGGCCTCTGGGGCCAACGTCCTGACTTTC
TRBD2	TRBV4-2	NA	TRBJ2-7	CASSQDQTSASYSYEQYF	TGTGCCAGCAGCCAGGATCAGACTAGCGCCTCCTACTCCTACGAGCAGTACTTC
NA	TRBV5-1	NA	TRBJ2-2	CASSFLGVTGELFF	TGCGCCAGCAGCTTCCTGGGAGTCACCGGGGAGCTGTTTTTT
NA	TRBV7-8	NA	TRBJ2-1	CASSLGAPGNEQFF	TGTGCCAGCAGCTTAGGGGCACCTGGGAATGAGCAGTTCTTC
NA	TRBV28	NA	TRBJ2-1	CASSTTSLEQFF	TGTGCCAGCAGTACGACTAGTCTTGAGCAGTTCTTC
NA	TRBV12-3/TRBV12-4	NA	TRBJ2-3	CASSLGWWKYF	TGTGCCAGCAGTTTGGGCTGGTGGAAGTATTTT
NA	TRBV6-1	NA	TRBJ1-1	CASSDTSGGTTEAFF	TGTGCCAGCAGTGATACATCCGGGGGGACCACTGAAGCTTTCTTT
NA	TRBV14	few	TRBJ2-7	CASSLGRGSYEQYF	TGTGCCAGCAGCCTAGGACGGGGTTCCTACGAGCAGTACTTC
NA	TRBV19	NA	TRBJ2-1	CASSIASNEQFF	TGTGCCAGTAGTATAGCTAGCAATGAGCAGTTCTTC
NA	TRBV7-9	NA	TRBJ1-2	CASSFLQEGYTF	TGTGCCAGCAGCTTCTTACAGGAGGGCTACACCTTC